This T cell receptor beta chain was identified during a study of OX40 agonist ivuxolimab in advanced cancers. About the research overall: Patients enrolled in dose escalation were diagnosed with hepatocellular carcinoma, melanoma, renal cell or head and neck cancer. Averaging about 60 years in age, with a range of roughly 23 to 85, the cohort was 65% to 85% male. One patient with hepatocellular carcinoma and two with cutaneous melanoma, three in all, had partial responses. Allowance was made for prior anti-PD-1, anti-PD-L1 or anti-CTLA-4 therapy, and 40% to 45% had some.

TCRdb's copy holds only in-frame clones and misses some; the assay was immunoSEQ multiplex PCR. The table has 51,000 or so clones, about 88% seen once. The CDR3 is 13 residues long. Germline V gene sequence: CDR1 GTSNPN, CDR2 SVGIG (reference sequence). V was clipped by 6 bases and J by 5 bases, with 16 bases between them. Sample: CD4+ or CD8+ T cells sorted from blood, taken in a trial of the OX40 agonist ivuxolimab. The J gene is TRBJ1-2, the V gene TRBV30; weak D call: TRBD1 (6 bases). This sequence originates from an adult with an advanced solid tumor such as melanoma, head and neck, liver or kidney cancer. The CDR3 DNA reads TGTGCCTGCGTCGGGGGGCTGGGTTATGGCTACACCTTC. Protein: CACVGGLGYGYTF.